Described below is a single T cell receptor beta chain sequence and its context. Libraries were prepared by immunoSEQ multiplex PCR; TCRdb keeps only in-frame clonotypes and omits some of them. The table records under 60,000 clones, about 89% of them present only once. This sample stems from a study of T cell changes during pregnancy in multiple sclerosis. CDR3 length: 17 amino acids. From germline, CDR1 is SGHVS and CDR2 FNYEAQ. Trimming took off 5 bases at V and 1 base at J, with 20 bases between the two ends. This material consisted of CD8+ T cells from peripheral blood mononuclear cells, taken after pregnancy. The clonotype originates from a female donor with multiple sclerosis, enrolled in a pregnancy study. The chain is built from TRBV7-6 and TRBJ2-5; D is uncertain. Here the CDR3 reads CASSQPLVYLPQETQYF. CDR3 sequence (DNA): TGTGCCAGCAGCCAACCTCTAGTGTATCTCCCCCAAGAGACCCAGTACTTC.